This T cell receptor beta chain appears in the sequencing data of a study of CD8 T cells in Susac syndrome (dated 2019 in TCRdb). With respect to the entire study: The study used repertoire sequencing to test whether antigen drove CD8+ T cell activation and differentiation in Susac syndrome. Broader findings and caveats from the paper: The number of individuals in the TCR sequencing and HLA analysis was recognized as being relatively small.

On this clonotype itself: Its antigen remains undetermined. Base qualities are not recorded, but no much larger clone differs from it by a single base.

CDR1 and CDR2 are read off the germline V gene (reference sequence) as GTSNPN and SVGIG. The trim is 0 bases for V and 8 bases for J, with a gap of 11 bases between the germline ends. The CDR3 goes from the cysteine to the phenylalanine over 13 residues. The only DNA kept is the CDR3, 39 bases in frame from the first base. RNA was extracted using the RNeasy kit, and roughly 0.5 to 1 ug of the RNA was reverse transcribed with random hexamers. The immunoSEQ multiplex PCR assay, covering 54 Vbeta and 13 Jbeta segments, was used to amplify TCR beta CDR3 regions. PCR amplification bias was corrected by using a synthetic template baseline for primer optimization and computational correction. Turning to the authors' computational methods: Reads were annotated to V, D and J genes per IMGT and analyzed with immunoSEQ Analyzer, keeping only productive sequences. Clonality was computed as one minus Shannon entropy normalized by log2 of the number of productive unique sequences. For each patient and control, public and private clones were evaluated within the 100 most prevalent clones. A clone was defined as Susac-specific if it was absent from the healthy and MS cohorts, from some 980 published viral clones and from other ImmuneACCESS disease sequences. TCRdb reworked the public reads: Q25 trimming with fastp, MiXCR clone assembly, productive beta chains retained. Rows with a matching CDR3 protein are joined into one entry that keeps the most common DNA and genes. For this entry, the V and J calls and clone size follow TCRdb and not the study's own pipeline. The sample yields hundreds of thousands of distinct CDR3 sequences; about 93% were counted once. The top ten hold around 0.07% of the sample.

Peripheral blood CD8+ and CD4+ T cells from healthy donors, Susac syndrome patients and multiple sclerosis patients were profiled by high-throughput TCR beta sequencing. Multiple sclerosis controls were treatment-naive patients with stable or active relapsing-remitting disease fulfilling revised McDonald criteria. Bulk CD8+ and CD4+ T cells were purified by magnetic negative isolation, whereas CD8+ TEMRA cells were enriched by FACS. Blood was drawn into EDTA tubes, processed within 24 hours, and PBMCs were isolated by density gradient centrifugation. PBMCs intended for TCR sequencing were cryopreserved in liquid nitrogen and thawed later in a water bath at 37 degrees C. A purity of at least 90% was achieved for sorted or isolated CD4+, CD8+ and CD8+ TEMRA cells.

The source of this sequence is a human donor with multiple sclerosis. This chain is built from TRBV30 and TRBJ2-4; the D gene identity is not certain. The specimen sequenced was CD4+ T cells from PBMCs. The CDR3 has the sequence CAWSVILGDIQYF. The DNA is as follows: TGTGCCTGGAGTGTAATTCTTGGGGACATTCAGTACTTC.